This T cell receptor beta chain was captured in a study of cytomegalovirus exposure and HLA in healthy donors. Study results and caveats: Relative to the roughly 690-donor mean, N-insertions were reportedly fewer in an Asian-associated ancestry cluster in a later analysis.

The ends were cut back, 1 base at V and 8 bases at J, with 13 bases in the middle. The V gene's germline CDR1 is SGHTA and CDR2 FQGNSA. The CDR3 has 14 amino acids. Turning to this clone: The antigen remains undetermined.

PCR involved 60 Vbeta and 13 Jbeta primers. The protocol was immunoSEQ multiplex PCR, while the TCRdb copy is restricted to in-frame clones and leaves out a portion. Among around 120,000 clones listed, around 74% were seen once. The rearrangement links TRBV7-2 to TRBJ2-3, with D perhaps TRBD2 (6 bases). The receptor was isolated from a man aged 55-75 years in good health and CMV-seropositive. The sequencing input was PBMCs. In DNA form, the CDR3 reads TGTGCCAGCAGCTTAGAGTCGGGGGATGGTACGCAGTATTTT. Protein: CASSLESGDGTQYF.